The present T cell receptor beta chain was sequenced within a study of identifying expanded T cells in peripheral blood. The CDR3 runs to 15 residues. Germline assignment: CDR1 LGHNA and CDR2 YNFKEQ. V dropped 0 bases and J dropped 5; count of bases not matched to a gene: 4. Produced via immunoSEQ multiplex PCR; TCRdb's table is partial and in-frame only. The sample records more than 75,000 clones, roughly 90% being singletons. Findings and caveats of the study: Technical replicates showed about 1.1 changed clones; two weeks around 15; four weeks 19. Two-week clone count variance significantly increased as total template count grew.

Note on this clone: What it recognizes is unknown.

Collection occurred without any documented infections or immune events in donors. The V and J genes are TRBV4-2 and TRBJ2-3, with 8 positions matching TRBD1. The TCR sequence derives from a person between 18 and 70 years old in good health. What was sequenced was blood. CDR3 region: CASSQDLQGEDTQYF. DNA of the CDR3: TGTGCCAGCAGCCAAGATCTACAGGGGGAAGATACGCAGTATTTT.